This passage covers 27 T cell receptor beta chains from one sample sequenced in a study of neurological immune-mediated disorders. TCRdb reanalysed the 5' RACE reads using MiXCR and keeps one entry per CDR3 protein. Among some 86,000 distinct CDR3 sequences listed, 2.5% to 3% were seen once. The material sequenced was PBMCs. The receptors come from a woman aged 30 to 39 with multiple sclerosis.

The table lists this clonotype with many counts. The genes are TRBV29-1 and TRBJ1-1; tentative D call: TRBD1 (5 bases). The germline V gene encodes CDR1 SQVTM and CDR2 ANQGSEA. Trimming removed 4 bases at V and 6 bases at J, with 12 bases between. The CDR3 is 12 residues long. The CDR3 loop reads CSVGGGGPEAFF. In DNA form, the CDR3 reads TGCAGCGTTGGTGGCGGGGGACCTGAAGCTTTCTTT.

This clonotype was seen ten or more times. This rearrangement joins TRBV30 to TRBJ2-7; no clear D gene. V was trimmed by 4 bases and J by 2 bases, leaving 9 bases between them. The germline V gene has CDR1 GTSNPN and CDR2 SVGIG (reference sequence). This CDR3 has 12 amino acids. The CDR3 is CAWNDGTYEQYF. In nucleotides, the CDR3 is TGTGCCTGGAACGACGGTACCTACGAGCAGTACTTC.

This clonotype was found many times. The rearrangement uses TRBV12-3 or TRBV12-4 and TRBJ2-6, with D unclear. Trimming took 5 bases from V and 4 from J, leaving 6 bases between them. This CDR3 region has 13 residues. CDR3 sequence reads: CASSQAGANVLTF. The CDR3 DNA reads TGTGCCAGCAGTCAAGCCGGGGCCAACGTCCTGACTTTC.

This clonotype was observed many times. The genes are TRBV6-2 or TRBV6-3 and TRBJ2-5; no definite D call. In germline, CDR1 is MNHEY, CDR2 SVGEGT. The length of the CDR3 is 13 residues. Deletions cut 5 bases from V and 0 bases from J, with 7 bases between. The CDR3: CASSLSHQETQYF. Written as DNA, the CDR3 is TGTGCCAGCAGTCTTTCGCACCAAGAGACCCAGTACTTC.

The table lists this clonotype with many counts. V and J are TRBV3-1 and TRBJ1-1, with a weak D call TRBD1 (6 bases). CDR1 is LGHDT and CDR2 is YNNKEL in the germline V gene (reference sequence). The CDR3 is 15 residues long. The V end was cut by 3 bases, the J end by 8 bases, with 19 bases between. CDR3 DNA: TGTGCCAGCAGCCATTACAGGGATACCCGTGCCGAAGCTTTCTTT. It yields the protein CASSHYRDTRAEAFF.

This clonotype was seen at least ten times. This chain uses TRBV5-1 with TRBJ2-4; tentative D call: TRBD2 (6 bases). This CDR3 region has 19 residues. Germline lookup yields CDR1 SGHRS and CDR2 YFSETQ. The V end lost 4 bases, the J end lost 1 base, and 24 bases lay between the germline ends. CDR3 protein: CASSASPRIGGRAKNIQYF. The CDR3 DNA is TGCGCCAGCAGCGCATCACCCCGGATCGGGGGACGCGCCAAAAACATTCAGTACTTC.

The chain links TRBV4-3 to TRBJ1-2; D is unclear. The CDR3 covers 17 residues. The germline V and J ends were trimmed by 1 base and 1 base, with 16 bases remaining between them. From germline, CDR1 is LGHNA and CDR2 YSLEER. The CDR3: CASSQVSFGTYNYGYTF. The CDR3 DNA reads TGCGCCAGCAGCCAAGTTTCGTTCGGAACCTATAACTATGGCTACACCTTC.

This clonotype was recorded many times. The chain links TRBV20-1 to TRBJ2-5, with D perhaps assigned TRBD1 or TRBD2 (5 bases each). Germline V gives CDR1 DFQATT, CDR2 SNEGSKA (reference sequence). Trimming removed 6 bases at V and 5 bases at J, with 19 bases between. CDR3 size: 14 residues. CDR3: CSALTRSRQETQYF. In nucleotides, the CDR3 is TGCAGTGCGCTCACTAGGTCTCGACAGGAGACCCAGTACTTC.

This clonotype appeared many times. The chain recombines TRBV20-1 with TRBJ2-4, with a weak D call TRBD2 (6 bases). Germline values: CDR1 DFQATT, CDR2 SNEGSKA (reference sequence). The ends were cut back, 3 bases at V and 5 bases at J, with 14 bases in the middle. The CDR3 runs 14 residues. The CDR3 region is CSARPGLSQNIQYF. CDR3 nucleotides: TGCAGTGCTAGGCCGGGACTCAGCCAAAACATTCAGTACTTC.

There are many counts of this clonotype. CDR3 DNA: TGTGCCAGCAGCTTACAGTCTAGCGCTACCTACGAGCAGTACTTC. Protein: CASSLQSSATYEQYF. This chain links TRBV7-9 with TRBJ2-7; D might be TRBD2 (6 bases). This CDR3 has 15 residues. The V end lost 2 bases, the J end lost 2 bases, and 13 bases lay between the germline ends. Looked up from germline, CDR1 is SEHNR and CDR2 is FQNEAQ (reference sequence).

The rearrangement links TRBV7-6 to TRBJ2-5; D gene uncertain. CDR3 length: 12 amino acids. CDR1 and CDR2 (germline): SGHVS, FNYEAQ. Deletions cut 5 bases from V and 4 bases from J, with 8 bases between. The CDR3 nucleotides are TGTGCCAGCAGCCCGGCCCGAGAGACCCAGTACTTC. This sequence encodes CASSPARETQYF.

This chain connects TRBV19 to TRBJ1-2; D is perhaps TRBD1 (5 bases). Trimming cost V 1 base and J 4 bases, with 10 bases left between them. The germline CDR1 and CDR2 sequences are LNHDA and SQIVND (reference sequence). CDR3 length: 14 amino acids. The CDR3 nucleotides read TGTGCCAGTAGTATAGTTCAGGGAGGCTATGGCTACACCTTC. As protein: CASSIVQGGYGYTF.

This clonotype appeared many times. The chain uses TRBV7-8 and TRBJ2-1; 9 positions agree with TRBD1. Germline V gene data show CDR1 as SGHVS and CDR2 as FQNEAQ. With V trimmed by 5 bases and J by 10 bases, 3 bases remained unmatched. The CDR3 has 12 residues. CDR3 coding DNA: TGTGCCAGCAGCACACAGGGGGCGGAGCAGTTCTTC. This translates into CASSTQGAEQFF.

This clonotype was picked up many times. The rearrangement uses TRBV27 and TRBJ1-1, with D possibly being TRBD1 (6 bases). This CDR3 is 17 amino acids long. CDR1 and CDR2 from the germline V gene are MNHEY and SMNVEV (reference sequence). V lost 6 bases, J lost 6 bases, and 26 bases lay in between. This CDR3 is CASSSRGREDSSAEAFF. The CDR3 DNA reads as TGTGCCAGCAGCTCGAGGGGCAGGGAGGACAGTTCCGCTGAAGCTTTCTTT.

There are many counts of this clonotype. This chain joins TRBV19 and TRBJ1-1, with D unresolved. V was pared by 6 bases and J by 0 bases, with 23 bases between. This CDR3 is 18 amino acids long. Germline V gene data show CDR1 as LNHDA and CDR2 as SQIVND (reference sequence). The CDR3 here is CASSPERTLGRLNTEAFF. The CDR3 DNA sequence: TGTGCCAGTAGCCCCGAGAGGACGTTAGGCAGACTGAACACTGAAGCTTTCTTT.

This clonotype was picked up many times. Sequence at one end of the junction differs from germline and may be a read error. The CDR3 DNA follows: TGTGCCAGCAGCTTGGGGACTAGCTCCAACAATGAGCAGTTCTTC. Encoded protein: CASSLGTSSNNEQFF. V and J are TRBV7-9 and TRBJ2-1; TRBD2 aligns across 9 bases. Germline V CDR1 and CDR2: SEHNR, FQNEAQ (reference sequence). The CDR3 extends over 15 amino acids. Filled out from reference TRBV7-9 and TRBJ2-1, the complete variable domain reads DTGVSQNPRHKITKRGQNVTFRCDPISEHNRLYWYRQTLGQGPEFLTYFQNEAQLEKSRLLSDRFSAERPKGSFSTLEIQRTEQGDSAMYLCASSLGTSSNNEQFFGPGTRLTVL.

The sample holds many counts of this clonotype. The chain has TRBV27 and TRBJ2-1; 9 bases line up with TRBD1. The CDR3 consists of 14 residues. Germline V gene data show CDR1 as MNHEY and CDR2 as SMNVEV (reference sequence). V was clipped by 10 bases and J by 6 bases; unmatched bases: 10. In DNA form, the CDR3 reads TGTGCCACCAACCGGGACAGGGCGGCCAATGAGCAGTTCTTC. Protein sequence: CATNRDRAANEQFF.

This clonotype has only a few counts. Being one base from a much bigger clone, this may be a read error. The J gene is TRBJ2-7, the V gene TRBV10-2; D possibly corresponds to TRBD1 (6 bases). CDR1 is WSHSY and CDR2 is SAAADI in the germline V gene. The CDR3 is 17 amino acids. The CDR3 DNA sequence: TGCGCCAGAAGTGATCGACAGGATAATATTTCCCCCTACGAGCAGTACTTC. Protein product: CARSDRQDNISPYEQYF.

This clonotype was seen repeatedly, ten times or more. This chain joins TRBV28 and TRBJ2-1; 8 nucleotides align to TRBD2. The CDR3 extends over 14 amino acids. Trimming at V came to 6 bases and at J to 6 bases, leaving 7 bases not matched to a gene. Germline loops: CDR1 MDHEN, CDR2 SYDVKM. CDR3 residues: CASSPGGAGNEQFF. CDR3 bases: TGTGCCAGCAGCCCGGGGGGGGCTGGCAATGAGCAGTTCTTC.

This clonotype was counted at least ten times. V gene TRBV15 combines with J gene TRBJ1-2; a possible D gene is TRBD1 (6 bases). V was pared by 4 bases and J by 1 base, with 16 bases between. Germline lookup yields CDR1 LNHNV and CDR2 YYDKDF (reference sequence). The CDR3 is 16 amino acids. In DNA form, the CDR3 reads TGTGCCACCAGCAAGGGGGGAAATAAAGTTAACTATGGCTACACCTTC. Translating gives CATSKGGNKVNYGYTF.

This clonotype was counted ten times or more. The chain combines TRBV20-1 with TRBJ2-2, with 7 bases matching TRBD2. The CDR3 extends over 13 amino acids. From germline, CDR1 is DFQATT and CDR2 SNEGSKA (reference sequence). The junction had 6 bases not matched to a gene; V was cut back by 8 bases and J by 3 bases. CDR3 protein: CSTKREDTGELFF. The CDR3 nucleotides read TGCAGTACGAAGCGGGAAGACACCGGGGAGCTGTTTTTT.

This clonotype was seen at least ten times. This chain connects TRBV27 to TRBJ2-7; perhaps TRBD2 as D (6 bases). This CDR3 comprises 15 residues. Trimming stripped 1 base from V and 3 bases from J, with 13 bases between. Germline V lookup: CDR1 MNHEY, CDR2 SMNVEV (reference sequence). The CDR3 sequence is CASSLYGSLLYEQYF. For the CDR3, the DNA is TGTGCCAGCAGTTTATACGGGAGCCTCCTCTACGAGCAGTACTTC.

This clonotype was picked up many times. The chain uses TRBV20-1 and TRBJ2-5, with D perhaps matching TRBD2 (6 bases). The CDR3 spans 12 residues. The ends were cut back, 1 base at V and 7 bases at J, with 10 bases in the middle. CDR1 and CDR2 (germline): DFQATT, SNEGSKA (reference sequence). CDR3 sequence reads: CSARGSGGTQYF. DNA for the CDR3: TGCAGTGCTAGAGGGTCCGGGGGGACCCAGTACTTC.

This clonotype was seen a handful of times. A read error is possible here, since a much larger clone lies one base away. The chain couples TRBV10-3 to TRBJ2-7; 8 bases are shared with TRBD2. The CDR3 is 14 residues long. The germline CDR1 and CDR2 sequences are ENHRY and SYGVKD. V was pared by 8 bases and J by 2 bases, with 8 bases of the junction left unmatched. This CDR3 reads CAIGYLAGTYEQYF. For the CDR3, the DNA is TGTGCCATCGGATACTTAGCGGGAACCTACGAGCAGTACTTC.

This clonotype was detected many times. The J gene is TRBJ1-1, the V gene TRBV12-3 or TRBV12-4; D ambiguous. V lost 6 bases to trimming and J lost 4 bases, with 12 bases between them. CDR3 size: 13 residues. This chain's CDR3 is CASRSLESTEAFF. DNA of the CDR3: TGTGCCAGCAGGTCGTTGGAGAGCACTGAAGCTTTCTTT.

The chain has TRBV3-1 and TRBJ1-1, with D unclear. Trimming took 2 bases from V and 2 from J, leaving 9 bases between them. The CDR3 has 14 residues. Germline V lookup: CDR1 LGHDT, CDR2 YNNKEL (reference sequence). The CDR3 region has the DNA TGTGCCAGCAGCCAACCCTCATTAAACACTGAAGCTTTCTTT. Translation: CASSQPSLNTEAFF.

The sample holds many counts of this clonotype. CDR3 coding DNA: TGCAGCGTCCCAGGGGCGGGAGATACGCAGTATTTT. It specifies CSVPGAGDTQYF. V gene TRBV29-1 combines with J gene TRBJ2-3; D might be TRBD1 (6 bases). V was clipped by 6 bases and J by 5 bases, with 12 bases between them. Germline V gene sequence: CDR1 SQVTM, CDR2 ANQGSEA. CDR3 length: 12 amino acids.